Sequencing of this TCR beta chain was carried out in a study of blood T cell repertoires in COVID-19. The table lists this clone with a few counts. Original methodology: By means of reference gene primer amplification, nucleated cell counts were estimated. The data were produced by immunoSEQ multiplex PCR, yet TCRdb's version contains in-frame clones alone and is incomplete. Clone size and V and J calls were adopted from that table, with D and trimming inferred from the DNA. This table has 200,000 or so clones, 70% to 85% appearing once. The germline CDR1 and CDR2 sequences are SGDLS and YYNGEE. The CDR3 covers 18 residues. The junction had 19 bases not matched to a gene; V was cut back by 7 bases and J by 4 bases.

The chain employs TRBV9 and TRBJ1-1; 10 bases are shared with TRBD1. Sequencing was done on a sample of peripheral blood. The clonotype originates from a man in his forties who had recovered from COVID-19. CDR3 sequence reads: CASGNMGQGILGLTEAFF. In DNA, the CDR3 is TGTGCCAGCGGAAATATGGGACAGGGGATTTTAGGGCTCACTGAAGCTTTCTTT.